A selection of T cell receptor beta chains follows, all from one sample in a study of blood T cells in healthy people across ages. One entry per CDR3 protein results from TCRdb running MiXCR on the 5' RACE reads. The profile covers 750,000 to 950,000 distinct CDR3 sequences, with approximately 55% appearing a single time and approximately 41% taken by the ten largest. The sequenced sample consisted of blood. The receptors originated from a man older than 75 in good health. Each CDR3 is given with its conserved first and last residue. D genes are given only for firm matches. Size is stated for part of the rows, as once, few or many counts, or as a class when the clone is expanded.

j_gene | v_gene | d_gene | abundance | CDR3nt | CDR3aa
TRBJ2-5 | TRBV28 | NA | NA | TGTGCCAGCAAGAGGGTTATCTGGAGGACCCAGTACTTC | CASKRVIWRTQYF
TRBJ1-5 | TRBV7-4 | NA | NA | TGTGCTACCCGAATTACAGGGACGGCTGGCAATCAGCCCCAGCATTTT | CATRITGTAGNQPQHF
TRBJ2-7 | TRBV5-5 | NA | NA | TGTGCCAGCAGCGGGCGAGGGAGGCCCTTCTCCTACGAGCAGTACTTC | CASSGRGRPFSYEQYF
TRBJ1-1 | TRBV4-2 | NA | NA | TGTGCCAGCAGCCTTAACCCCCCGGACCTGAGGGGGAACACTGAAGCTTTCTTT | CASSLNPPDLRGNTEAFF
TRBJ2-3 | TRBV4-1 | TRBD2 | many | TGCGCCAGCAGCCGGGCCCCTAGCGGAGGCGCAGATACGCAGTATTTT | CASSRAPSGGADTQYF
TRBJ2-1 | TRBV29-1 | TRBD1 | NA | TGCAGCGCGGGACAGGGCCAAAATGAGCAGTTCTTC | CSAGQGQNEQFF
TRBJ2-7 | TRBV20-1 | NA | NA | TGCAGTGCTAGAGATCCGTATGGCAGGTTCTACGAGCAGTACTTC | CSARDPYGRFYEQYF
TRBJ1-1 | TRBV5-5 | NA | few | TGTGCCAGCAGCTTGCTGAGTGAAGCTTTCTTT | CASSLLSEAFF
TRBJ2-3 | TRBV4-1 | NA | NA | TGCGCCAGCAGCCAAGGGGGCTCCAACGGGAGATACGCGTATTTT | CASSQGGSNGRYAYF
TRBJ2-1 | TRBV5-1 | NA | few | TGCGCCAGCAGCGGCTACCCGGGTAGGGCGAATGAGCAGTTCTTC | CASSGYPGRANEQFF
TRBJ2-7 | TRBV27 | NA | few | TGTGCCAGCAGATCAAAGTCGGGCTACGAGCAGTACTTC | CASRSKSGYEQYF
TRBJ1-5 | TRBV5-5 | NA | NA | TGTGCCAGCAGCTCCCGGCCCTTACAAGAGCCCCAGCATTTT | CASSSRPLQEPQHF
TRBJ2-1 | TRBV10-3 | TRBD2 | NA | TGTGCCATCAAAGGGGGGACTAGTATAAGCTACAATGAGCAGTTCTTC | CAIKGGTSISYNEQFF
TRBJ2-7 | TRBV20-1 | NA | once | TGCGGTGCTAGCGACACGAGCTCCTACGAGCAGTACTTC | CGASDTSSYEQYF
TRBJ2-5 | TRBV5-1 | NA | NA | TGCGCCAGCAGCTTGGTGGAAAGTCAAGAGACCCAGTACTTC | CASSLVESQETQYF
TRBJ1-4 | TRBV5-1 | NA | NA | TGCGCCAGCAGCGGAGGGGCGTCGGAAAAACTGTTTTTT | CASSGGASEKLFF
TRBJ2-3 | TRBV5-6 | TRBD1 | NA | TGTGCCAGCAGCGGGACAGGGGGTGGGCACAGAGACGCGTATTTT | CASSGTGGGHRDAYF
TRBJ2-1 | TRBV27 | TRBD2 | NA | TGTGCCAGCAGTTTCAATAGCGGGAGCTTGAATGAGCAGTTCTTC | CASSFNSGSLNEQFF